This T cell receptor (beta chain) was sequenced during a study of CD8 T cells in ankylosing spondylitis. Whole-study findings and limits: According to the report, clones linked to the disease were significantly enriched in matched synovial fluid samples taken from ankylosing spondylitis patients. It appeared that ankylosing spondylitis blood was characterized by a TCR beta motif of seven or eight highly homologous variants. The authors found the disease-linked clones to be CD8+ and relatively rare in peripheral blood.

TCRdb fed the 5' RACE reads into MiXCR, producing one record per CDR3 protein. The table includes 470,000 or so distinct CDR3 sequences, approximately 26% detected once. The CDR3 runs 12 residues. V was pared by 9 bases and J by 1 base, with 10 bases between. From germline, CDR1 is MNHNY and CDR2 SVGAGI (reference sequence). As concerns this clonotype: The antigen remains unidentified.

V usage is TRBV6-6 and J usage is TRBJ2-7; D may be TRBD2 (5 bases). Sequencing was performed on blood, either unsorted or a sorted T cell fraction (not recorded which). The TCR comes from a male donor with ankylosing spondylitis. This CDR3 is CARGGQSYEQYV. In nucleotides, the CDR3 is TGTGCCAGGGGCGGGCAGTCCTACGAGCAGTACGTC.